The clone carrying this TCR beta chain has a handful of counts. The antigen is unknown. The data were obtained in a study of T cell clonotyping in hematopoietic cell transplantation. Findings and limits, study-wide: No sorting was done, leaving CD4 and CD8 contributions mixed. Broader posttransplant TCR repertoire diversity was predicted by graft donor and pretransplant recipient Inverse Simpson Index values. Pathologically expanded recipient clonotypes increased progressively from day 30 to day 180 as diversity fell.

Here immunoSEQ multiplex PCR was the method, and the copy in TCRdb shows in-frame clones only, minus some. The data hold about 69,000 clones, with around 94% observed a single time. Trimming removed 4 bases from V and 0 bases from J; junction bases left unmatched: 9. CDR1 is SGHRS, CDR2 YFSETQ, per germline. The CDR3 loop spans 19 amino acids. The sequence came from a man aged 50-59 years in good health. Some clones in this sample may be carry-over from other donors' samples. This chain links TRBV5-1 with TRBJ2-3; TRBD2 aligns across 15 bases. The source material was peripheral blood mononuclear cells. The CDR3 protein is CASSVGGTSGGISTDTQYF. The CDR3 bases are TGCGCCAGCAGCGTCGGCGGGACTAGCGGGGGGATAAGCACAGATACGCAGTATTTT.